The subject of this entry is one T cell receptor (beta chain). Its antigen is not known. The source of the sample is a study of graft-versus-host responses after intestinal transplantation. Study-wide context: Recipients received multivisceral, liver-intestinal, or isolated intestinal transplants. After anti-thymocyte globulin induction, recipients took tacrolimus and steroids for around three years.

Whole-study results and caveats: The study associated peak circulating GvH clone levels with early post-transplant HvG declines. Detection of GvH clones occurred in recipient marrow, and some had their first appearance in ileum or blood.

Profiled with immunoSEQ multiplex PCR; TCRdb holds only in-frame clones, not every one. The sample carries 80,000 to 100,000 clones, around nine tenths recorded once. The receptor comes from a human donor who received an intestinal transplant. This material consisted of unstimulated CD4+ T cells sorted from spleen or lymph node cells, taken before intestinal transplant.

This CDR3 is CASILTGLNTEAFF. DNA of the CDR3: TGTGCCAGCATTCTGACAGGGCTGAACACTGAAGCTTTCTTT. The V call is TRBV6-1, the J call TRBJ1-1, with TRBD1 matching over 7 bases. Germline CDR1 MNHNS, CDR2 SASEGT. The CDR3 is 14 residues long. V lost 7 bases, J lost 0 bases, and 5 bases stayed unmatched.